This T cell receptor beta chain was identified during a study of Ad26.COV2.S vaccination and SARS-CoV-2 variants. The V end lost 5 bases, the J end lost 6 bases, and 16 bases lay between the germline ends. From germline, CDR1 is MRHNA and CDR2 SNTAGT. This CDR3 is built from 15 residues. Clones were sequenced by immunoSEQ multiplex PCR, and TCRdb holds only the in-frame ones, with some missing. The sample lists 300,000 to 400,000 clones, under 95% seen once, with 3% to 5% in the top ten. The gene calls are TRBV6-4 and TRBJ2-2; the D gene is possibly TRBD2 (5 bases). The sequencing used peripheral blood, collected after recovery from COVID-19. The receptor was derived from a human donor who had recovered from COVID-19. CDR3: CASSPSFEGSGELFF. In DNA, the CDR3 is TGTGCCAGCAGTCCCTCGTTCGAGGGATCCGGGGAGCTGTTTTTT.